This TCR beta chain derives from a study of blood T cell repertoires in COVID-19. Overall study: T cells, B-cell-depleted T cells, or PBMCs supplied cDNA or gDNA.

The V and J ends lost 1 base and 6 bases respectively, with 19 bases between them. This CDR3 spans 16 amino acids. Germline assignment: CDR1 KGHSH and CDR2 LQKENI. This table comes from immunoSEQ multiplex PCR, and its TCRdb copy is limited to in-frame clones, with some not included. The table lists approximately 54,000 clones, roughly four fifths of them singletons. The rearrangement uses TRBV18 and TRBJ2-7, with TRBD2 as a possible D gene (5 bases). Sequences were obtained from peripheral blood. The clonotype comes from a woman aged 60-70 years with acute or convalescent COVID-19. CDR3 sequence: CASSPLDTRRSGEQYF. The CDR3 DNA follows: TGTGCCAGCTCACCACTAGACACAAGGCGGAGCGGCGAGCAGTACTTC.